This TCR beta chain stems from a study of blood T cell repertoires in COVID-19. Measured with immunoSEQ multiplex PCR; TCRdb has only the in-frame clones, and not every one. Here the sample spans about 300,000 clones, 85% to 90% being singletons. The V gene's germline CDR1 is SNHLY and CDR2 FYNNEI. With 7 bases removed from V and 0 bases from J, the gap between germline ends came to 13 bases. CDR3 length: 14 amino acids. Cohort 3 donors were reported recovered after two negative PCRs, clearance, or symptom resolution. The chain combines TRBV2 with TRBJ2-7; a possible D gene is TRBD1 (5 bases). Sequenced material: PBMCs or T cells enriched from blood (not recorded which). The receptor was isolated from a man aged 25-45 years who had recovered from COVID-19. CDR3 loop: CASKGQVSSYEQYF. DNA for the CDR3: TGTGCCAGCAAGGGGCAGGTCAGCTCCTACGAGCAGTACTTC. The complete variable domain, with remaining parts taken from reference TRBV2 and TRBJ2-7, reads EPEVTQTPSHQVTQMGQEVILRCVPISNHLYFYWYRQILGQKVEFLVSFYNNEISEKSEIFDDQFSVERPDGSNFTLKIRSTKLEDSAMYFCASKGQVSSYEQYFGPGTRLTVT.